The rows below give T cell receptor beta chains drawn from one sample of a study of OX40 agonist ivuxolimab in advanced cancers. Profiled with immunoSEQ multiplex PCR; TCRdb holds only in-frame clones, not every one. The sample includes about 41,000 clones, over 75% seen only once; the top ten take under 4%. Sequenced material: CD4+ or CD8+ T cells sorted from blood, taken in a trial of the OX40 agonist ivuxolimab. These receptors all come from an adult with an advanced solid tumor such as melanoma, head and neck, liver or kidney cancer. CDR3s include the opening cysteine and the closing phenylalanine or tryptophan.

v_gene: TRBV11-2; j_gene: TRBJ2-2; CDR3aa: CASSLLGQDTGELFF
v_gene: TRBV11-2; j_gene: TRBJ2-7; CDR3aa: CASSSGGAEQYF
v_gene: TRBV28; j_gene: TRBJ2-6; CDR3aa: CASSFGDSGANVLTF
v_gene: TRBV11-2; j_gene: TRBJ1-1; CDR3aa: CASSLTRDYTEAFF
v_gene: TRBV4-1; j_gene: TRBJ2-2; CDR3aa: CASSQEKTGGGRELFF
v_gene: TRBV6-4; j_gene: TRBJ2-3; CDR3aa: CASSEEGLAAATDTQYF
v_gene: TRBV19; j_gene: TRBJ1-1; CDR3aa: CASRTAQGGNTEAFF
v_gene: TRBV19; j_gene: TRBJ2-7; CDR3aa: CASSMGPGAYYEQYF
v_gene: TRBV11-3; j_gene: TRBJ2-6; CDR3aa: CASTPSGAGANVLTF
v_gene: TRBV6-6; j_gene: TRBJ1-1; CDR3aa: CASSTRTEAFF
v_gene: TRBV11-3; j_gene: TRBJ2-7; CDR3aa: CASSLRQGAHEQYF
v_gene: TRBV6-5; j_gene: TRBJ1-5; CDR3aa: CASRLRGGGPQHF
v_gene: TRBV19; j_gene: TRBJ1-1; CDR3aa: CASSIDGRLTEAFF
v_gene: TRBV30; j_gene: TRBJ2-2; CDR3aa: CAWRGDPNTGELFF
v_gene: TRBV5-4; j_gene: TRBJ2-5; CDR3aa: CASGAPGTQYF
v_gene: TRBV23-1; j_gene: TRBJ2-7; CDR3aa: CASSHSLDKGKLDQAYGQYF
v_gene: TRBV9; j_gene: TRBJ2-7; CDR3aa: CASSVSGQGFYEQYF